The next 10 T cell receptor beta chains were all read from a single sample in a study of T cell repertoires in cytomegalovirus infection. TCRdb ran MiXCR on the reads and lists one entry per CDR3 protein. This repertoire shows about 450,000 distinct CDR3 sequences, approximately 31% found once; its top ten account for about 13%. The sample comprised PBMCs. These receptors all come from a human donor in good health (CMV status not recorded). Some clones in this sample may be carry-over from other donors' samples.

On this clonotype: Because the CDR3 is missing its conserved closing phenylalanine or tryptophan, this is likely a read error. This chain connects TRBV23-1 to TRBJ2-3; 9 nucleotides line up with TRBD2. TRBV23-1 is known as an ORF, though its function is uncertain. The CDR3 is 18 residues long. V dropped 0 bases and J dropped 2; count of bases not matched to a gene: 9. The CDR3 DNA reads TGCGCCAGCAGTCAATCGGGCCAGCCTAGCGGGGACACAGATACGCAGTATTCT. Protein: CASSQSGQPSGDTDTQYS.

The table lists this clonotype with a few counts. The genes are TRBV6-1 and TRBJ2-2; TRBD2 agrees at 10 bases. Germline assignment: CDR1 MNHNS and CDR2 SASEGT. The J segment lost 7 bases and the V segment lost 5 bases, leaving 13 bases of the junction unmatched. The CDR3 totals 17 residues. DNA for the CDR3: TGTGCCAGCAGTCCGCGATCTCTAGCGGGGGTGGTCGGGGAGCTGTTTTTT. Translating it yields CASSPRSLAGVVGELFF.

The chain uses TRBV11-1 and TRBJ1-1; D not resolved. The ends were cut back, 5 bases at V and 3 bases at J, with 16 bases in the middle. Germline values: CDR1 SGHAT, CDR2 FQDESV (reference sequence). CDR3 size: 15 residues. CDR3 nucleotide sequence: TGTGCCAGCAGCCTCTCAGACTCGTGGGACACTGAAGCTTTCTTT. It codes for CASSLSDSWDTEAFF.

This chain links TRBV10-3 with TRBJ1-3; TRBD1 aligns across 7 bases. The CDR3 has 16 residues. Germline-derived CDR1 and CDR2 are ENHRY and SYGVKD. V trimming: 3 bases; J trimming: 0 bases; junction bases outside the gene matches: 5. In nucleotides, the CDR3 is TGTGCCATCAGTGACCAGGGGGGCGACTCTGGAAACACCATATATTTT. Its translation is CAISDQGGDSGNTIYF.

Here the CDR3 DNA reads TGTGCCAGCAGCCAAGAGAGGGGTTGGGGCTACACCTTC. Residues: CASSQERGWGYTF. This rearrangement joins TRBV4-2 to TRBJ1-2, with a weak D call TRBD1 (5 bases). CDR1 and CDR2 from the germline V gene are LGHNA and YNFKEQ. V was trimmed by 0 bases and J by 8 bases, leaving 10 bases between them. The CDR3 runs 13 residues.

The table lists this clonotype with a few counts. The chain employs TRBV7-8 and TRBJ2-7; 11 bases align to TRBD1. V trimming: 5 bases; J trimming: 2 bases; junction bases outside the gene matches: 8. The CDR3 runs 16 residues. Germline CDR1 and CDR2: SGHVS and FQNEAQ. CDR3: CASSLWTGGRTYEQYF. The CDR3, as DNA: TGTGCCAGCAGCCTATGGACAGGGGGCAGGACCTACGAGCAGTACTTC.

This clonotype was picked up many times. CDR3 DNA sequence: TGTGCCAGCAGCCCCACGTGGGGAAGTGAGGGCAATGAGCAGTTCTTC. Translating gives CASSPTWGSEGNEQFF. J is TRBJ2-1 and V is TRBV11-3; possible D gene TRBD2, 5 bases. The CDR3 consists of 16 residues. Germline-derived CDR1 and CDR2 are SGHNT and YENEEA. The V and J ends lost 5 bases and 6 bases respectively, with 20 bases between them. Drawing the rest from reference TRBV11-3 and TRBJ2-1, the complete variable domain is EAGVVQSPRYKIIEKKQPVAFWCNPISGHNTLYWYLQNLGQGPELLIRYENEEAVDDSQLPKDRFSAERLKGVDSTLKIQPAELGDSAVYLCASSPTWGSEGNEQFFGPGTRLTVL.

Only a few counts were recorded for this clonotype. The chain has TRBV5-1 and TRBJ1-1; D remains ambiguous. Germline values: CDR1 SGHRS, CDR2 YFSETQ. This CDR3 is 14 amino acids long. The V end lost 4 bases, the J end lost 1 base, and 11 bases lay between the germline ends. The CDR3 protein is CASSPARRNTEAFF. The CDR3 region has the DNA TGCGCCAGCAGCCCGGCCAGGAGGAACACTGAAGCTTTCTTT.

In this sample, this clonotype turned up a few times. This chain's CDR3 is CATSDPGTGTDTQYF. The CDR3, as DNA: TGTGCCACCAGTGACCCCGGGACGGGGACAGATACGCAGTATTTT. This chain uses TRBV24-1 with TRBJ2-3, with D possibly called TRBD1 or TRBD2 (5 bases each). The CDR3 loop spans 15 amino acids. V gave up 4 bases and J gave up 3 bases, with 13 bases separating them. Germline CDR1 KGHDR, CDR2 SFDVKD.

This clonotype was counted many times. J is TRBJ2-2 and V is TRBV7-9; no clear D. The germline V gene has CDR1 SEHNR and CDR2 FQNEAQ (reference sequence). V was trimmed by 3 bases and J by 0 bases, leaving 11 bases between them. The CDR3 loop spans 16 amino acids. The CDR3 nucleotides are TGTGCCAGCAGCTTTCCCGACGGACCGAACACCGGGGAGCTGTTTTTT. It translates to CASSFPDGPNTGELFF. The full variable domain, its missing parts supplied by reference TRBV7-9 and TRBJ2-2, is DTGVSQNPRHKITKRGQNVTFRCDPISEHNRLYWYRQTLGQGPEFLTYFQNEAQLEKSRLLSDRFSAERPKGSFSTLEIQRTEQGDSAMYLCASSFPDGPNTGELFFGEGSRLTVL.